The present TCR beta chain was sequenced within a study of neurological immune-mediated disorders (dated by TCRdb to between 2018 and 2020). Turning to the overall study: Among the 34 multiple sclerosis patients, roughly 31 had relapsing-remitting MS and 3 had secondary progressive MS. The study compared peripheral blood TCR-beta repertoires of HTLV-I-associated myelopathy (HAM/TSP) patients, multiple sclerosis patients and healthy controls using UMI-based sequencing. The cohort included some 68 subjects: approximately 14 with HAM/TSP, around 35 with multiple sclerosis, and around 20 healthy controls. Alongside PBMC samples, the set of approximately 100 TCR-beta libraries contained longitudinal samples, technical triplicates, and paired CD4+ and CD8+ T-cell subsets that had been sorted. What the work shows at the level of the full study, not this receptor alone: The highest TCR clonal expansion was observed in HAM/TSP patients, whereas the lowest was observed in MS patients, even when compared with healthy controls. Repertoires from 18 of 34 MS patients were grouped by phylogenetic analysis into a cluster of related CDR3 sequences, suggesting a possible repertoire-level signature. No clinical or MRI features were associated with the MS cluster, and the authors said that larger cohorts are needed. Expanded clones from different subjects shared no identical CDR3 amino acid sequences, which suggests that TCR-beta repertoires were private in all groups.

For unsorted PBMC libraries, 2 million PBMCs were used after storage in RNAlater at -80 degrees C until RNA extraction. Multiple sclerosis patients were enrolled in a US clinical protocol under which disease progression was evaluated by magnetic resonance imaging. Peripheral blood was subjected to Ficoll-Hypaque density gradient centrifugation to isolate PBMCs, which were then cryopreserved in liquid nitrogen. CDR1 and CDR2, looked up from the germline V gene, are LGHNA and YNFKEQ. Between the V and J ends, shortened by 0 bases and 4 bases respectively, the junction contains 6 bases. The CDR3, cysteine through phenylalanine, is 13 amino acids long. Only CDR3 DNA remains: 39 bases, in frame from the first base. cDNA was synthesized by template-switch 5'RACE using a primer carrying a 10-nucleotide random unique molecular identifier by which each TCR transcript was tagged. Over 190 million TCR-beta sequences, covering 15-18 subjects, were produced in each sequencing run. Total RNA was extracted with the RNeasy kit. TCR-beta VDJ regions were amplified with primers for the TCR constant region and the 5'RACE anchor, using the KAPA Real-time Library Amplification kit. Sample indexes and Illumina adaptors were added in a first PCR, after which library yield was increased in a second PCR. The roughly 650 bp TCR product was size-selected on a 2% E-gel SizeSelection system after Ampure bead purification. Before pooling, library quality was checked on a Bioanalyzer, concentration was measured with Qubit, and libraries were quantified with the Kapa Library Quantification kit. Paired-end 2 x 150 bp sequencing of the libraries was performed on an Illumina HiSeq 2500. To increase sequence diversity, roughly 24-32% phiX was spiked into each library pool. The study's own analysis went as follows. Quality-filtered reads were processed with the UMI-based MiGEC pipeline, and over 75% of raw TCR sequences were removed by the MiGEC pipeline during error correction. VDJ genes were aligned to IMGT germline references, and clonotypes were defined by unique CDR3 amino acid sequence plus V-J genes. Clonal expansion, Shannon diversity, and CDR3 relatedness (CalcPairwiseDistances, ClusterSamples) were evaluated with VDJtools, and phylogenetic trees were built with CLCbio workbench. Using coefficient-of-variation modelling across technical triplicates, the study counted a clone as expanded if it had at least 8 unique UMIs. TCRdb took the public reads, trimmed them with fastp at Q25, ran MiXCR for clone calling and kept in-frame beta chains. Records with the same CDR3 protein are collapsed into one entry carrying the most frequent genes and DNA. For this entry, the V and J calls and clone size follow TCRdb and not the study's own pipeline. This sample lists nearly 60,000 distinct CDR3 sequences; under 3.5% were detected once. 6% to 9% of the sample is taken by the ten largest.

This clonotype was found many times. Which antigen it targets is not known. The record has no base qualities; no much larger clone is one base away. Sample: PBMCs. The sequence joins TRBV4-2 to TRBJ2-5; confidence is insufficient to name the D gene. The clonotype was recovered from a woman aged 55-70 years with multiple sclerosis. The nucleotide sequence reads TGTGCCAGCAGCCAAGATTCGAGAGAGACCCAGTACTTC. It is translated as CASSQDSRETQYF.